These 18 T cell receptor beta chains were all obtained from the same sample, sequenced in a study of blood T cell repertoires in COVID-19. Only in-frame clones appear in the TCRdb table, and some are missing; sequencing was by immunoSEQ multiplex PCR. Of about 170,000 clones listed, roughly four fifths are singletons. The sequenced sample consisted of peripheral blood. Receptors originate from a human donor with acute or convalescent COVID-19. The donor label of this sample is uncertain.

V usage is TRBV5-1 and J usage is TRBJ2-7; TRBD1 agrees at 7 bases. V trimming: 7 bases; J trimming: 4 bases; junction bases outside the gene matches: 8. Germline V gene lookup returns CDR1 SGHRS and CDR2 YFSETQ. This CDR3 spans 13 amino acids. The CDR3 DNA follows: TGCGCCAGCGGACGACAGGGTGGGTACGAGCAGTACTTC. Its protein is CASGRQGGYEQYF.

This clone was recorded once. The rearrangement links TRBV27 to TRBJ1-2; D call uncertain. Trimming removed 8 bases from V and 7 bases from J, with 17 bases in between. Germline V CDR1 and CDR2: MNHEY, SMNVEV (reference sequence). The CDR3 has 13 residues. CDR3 nucleotide sequence: TGTGCCAGCCCAAGCCGGAGGTTAGGTGGCTACACCTTC. Translation: CASPSRRLGGYTF.

This clone was found once. The genes are TRBV29-1 and TRBJ2-2; no reliable D call. The V gene's germline CDR1 is SQVTM and CDR2 ANQGSEA. CDR3 length: 14 residues. V gave up 4 bases and J gave up 0 bases, with 9 bases separating them. The CDR3 sequence is CSVGVTTNTGELFF. The CDR3 DNA follows: TGCAGCGTTGGCGTGACAACGAACACCGGGGAGCTGTTTTTT.

J is TRBJ1-4 and V is TRBV4-1, with TRBD1 as a possible D gene (6 bases). Germline CDR1 MGHRA, CDR2 YSYEKL. The CDR3 runs to 19 residues. V was trimmed by 3 bases and J by 2 bases, leaving 22 bases between them. CDR3 region: CASSHERRGPGVTNEKLFF. CDR3 nucleotides: TGCGCCAGCAGCCATGAAAGGCGGGGGCCTGGAGTCACTAATGAAAAACTGTTTTTT.

The chain combines TRBV5-4 with TRBJ1-2; 9 nucleotides agree with TRBD1. Looked up from germline, CDR1 is SGHNT and CDR2 is YYREEE (reference sequence). This CDR3 region has 14 residues. V trimming: 0 bases; J trimming: 5 bases; junction bases outside the gene matches: 2. The CDR3 DNA sequence: TGTGCCAGCAGCTTGGGGGGGACAGGGTATGGCTACACCTTC. Protein: CASSLGGTGYGYTF.

The chain uses TRBV18 and TRBJ2-7; 11 bases are shared with TRBD1. The trim removed 5 bases at V and 6 bases at J, leaving 3 bases unmatched. CDR3 length: 13 residues. CDR1 is KGHSH and CDR2 is LQKENI in the germline V gene. In nucleotides, the CDR3 is TGTGCCAGCTCAGCGGGGACAGGGGGCGAGCAGTACTTC. Translation: CASSAGTGGEQYF.

This chain connects TRBV30 to TRBJ1-1, with TRBD1 matching 11 bases. The CDR3 is 13 amino acids. With V trimmed by 8 bases and J by 3 bases, 5 bases remained unmatched. Germline loops: CDR1 GTSNPN, CDR2 SVGIG (reference sequence). CDR3 protein: CARRGQGDTEAFF. In nucleotides, the CDR3 is TGTGCCCGAAGGGGACAGGGGGACACTGAAGCTTTCTTT.

The CDR3 reads CASSQDRSIGGAFF. DNA of the CDR3: TGCGCCAGCAGTCAGGACAGGTCGATTGGAGGTGCTTTCTTT. The V call is TRBV10-1, the J call TRBJ1-1; 7 bases map to TRBD1. V shed 5 bases, J shed 11 bases, and the junction held 14 bases outside the gene matches. Germline CDR1 is WNHNN and CDR2 is SYGVQD (reference sequence). The CDR3 loop spans 14 amino acids.

The rearrangement joins TRBV6-5 to TRBJ2-5; 7 bases align to TRBD1. The V segment lost 4 bases and the J segment 7 bases; nucleotides outside the gene matches: 9. Germline-derived CDR1 and CDR2 are MNHEY and SVGAGI. The CDR3 is 14 amino acids. The CDR3 reads CASSSPLPGGTQYF. CDR3 DNA sequence: TGTGCCAGCAGTTCCCCCTTGCCAGGGGGGACCCAGTACTTC.

The gene calls are TRBV6-5 and TRBJ2-7; D unresolved. This CDR3 spans 15 amino acids. The V gene's germline CDR1 is MNHEY and CDR2 SVGAGI. Between the trimmed V and J ends, which lost 2 bases and 5 bases, there was a span of 16 bases. The chain's CDR3 is CASSYRFTAFNEQYF. The CDR3 region has the DNA TGTGCCAGCAGTTACCGATTCACAGCCTTCAACGAGCAGTACTTC.

The J gene is TRBJ2-7, the V gene TRBV30, with TRBD2 matching 8 bases. V lost 3 bases and J lost 5; bases outside the gene matches: 6. This CDR3 comprises 13 residues. Germline V gives CDR1 GTSNPN, CDR2 SVGIG (reference sequence). CDR3 DNA sequence: TGTGCCTGGAGACTCCAGCGGGAGAACGAGCAGTACTTC. Amino acid sequence: CAWRLQRENEQYF.

The chain is built from TRBV11-2 and TRBJ1-6; 7 bases match TRBD1. Germline values: CDR1 SGHAT, CDR2 FQNNGV. The CDR3 is 17 amino acids. Unmatched junction bases numbered 17, after V lost 7 bases and J lost 8 bases. The CDR3 DNA sequence: TGTGCCAGCACTTCCAGGGGGGCGACGAGGGCGGATTCACCCCTCCACTTT. Translation gives CASTSRGATRADSPLHF.

This rearrangement joins TRBV5-1 to TRBJ2-5; TRBD2 agrees at 13 bases. Germline V lookup: CDR1 SGHRS, CDR2 YFSETQ. CDR3 size: 16 residues. V shed 3 bases, J shed 2 bases, and the junction held 4 bases outside the gene matches. The CDR3 DNA reads as TGCGCCAGCAGCTCAACTAGCGGGGGGGCTCAAGAGACCCAGTACTTC. Residues: CASSSTSGGAQETQYF.

This chain connects TRBV2 to TRBJ2-2, with TRBD1 identical over 7 bases. V trimming: 4 bases; J trimming: 2 bases; junction bases outside the gene matches: 4. Germline V gene sequence: CDR1 SNHLY, CDR2 FYNNEI. The CDR3 runs to 15 residues. The CDR3 nucleotides read TGTGCCAGCAGTGCCCGGGACAGTAACACCGGGGAGCTGTTTTTT. This translates into CASSARDSNTGELFF.

This chain uses TRBV27 with TRBJ1-2; D gene unclear. V lost 1 base and J lost 3, with 12 bases in between. Per the germline V gene, CDR1 is MNHEY and CDR2 is SMNVEV (reference sequence). The length of the CDR3 is 15 residues. The CDR3 nucleotides are TGTGCCAGCAGTTTATTGCCGGTAGGAGACTATGGCTACACCTTC. Translating it yields CASSLLPVGDYGYTF.

This chain connects TRBV28 to TRBJ1-1; no firm D call. V was trimmed by 8 bases and J by 4 bases, leaving 14 bases between them. Germline V CDR1 and CDR2: MDHEN, SYDVKM. The CDR3 length is 13 residues. CDR3 in amino acids: CASRGVYGTEAFF. CDR3 DNA sequence: TGTGCCAGCCGGGGTGTGTACGGCACTGAAGCTTTCTTT.

The V and J genes are TRBV6-5 and TRBJ1-4; 9 bases map to TRBD1. CDR3 size: 14 residues. Germline V lookup: CDR1 MNHEY, CDR2 SVGAGI. The V gene end was trimmed by 6 bases and the J gene end by 6 bases; junction bases not matched to a gene: 5. The CDR3 DNA reads as TGTGCCAGCAGCCCGGACAGGGGAGATGAAAAACTGTTTTTT. It yields the protein CASSPDRGDEKLFF.

The chain employs TRBV5-1 and TRBJ2-7, with 11 bases aligning to TRBD1. The CDR3 sequence is 19 residues long. Germline loops: CDR1 SGHRS, CDR2 YFSETQ. V lost 2 bases, J lost 2 bases, and 15 bases stayed unmatched. The CDR3 sequence is CASSLGHAGTGGFTYEQYF. The CDR3 nucleotides read TGCGCCAGCAGCTTAGGCCACGCCGGGACAGGGGGATTTACCTACGAGCAGTACTTC.